The present entry profiles one T cell receptor beta chain with its context. Germline V CDR1 and CDR2: MDHEN, SYDVKM. The CDR3 extends over 12 amino acids. Trimming left V 3 bases short and J 5 bases short, with 8 bases between. Treg sorting used a CD4+CD25+CD127-/low gate. Each CDR3 protein is one row after TCRdb ran MiXCR on the 5' RACE reads. Of several thousand distinct CDR3 sequences in the sample, 73% were seen once. The V gene is TRBV28, the J gene TRBJ2-7; D is perhaps TRBD2 (5 bases). The origin of this receptor is a female donor with breast cancer. What was sequenced was tumor-infiltrating Tregs sorted from the breast tumor. Written as DNA, the CDR3 is TGTGCCAGCAGTTTCGGGAAGCACGAGCAGTACTTC. It yields the protein CASSFGKHEQYF.